Following are 22 T cell receptor beta chains from one sample sequenced in a study of shared clonotypes between healthy human individuals. The method was immunoSEQ multiplex PCR; TCRdb's version includes in-frame clones alone and lacks a portion of them. This table has about 1.5 million clones, 96% appearing once. What was sequenced was naive CD4+ T cells sorted from blood. Subset here: CD45RA+ positively selected. These receptors originate from a man aged 25-45 years in good health.

This chain joins TRBV6-6 and TRBJ2-7, with unresolved D. Trimming removed 5 bases from V and 2 bases from J, with 10 bases in between. Germline assignment: CDR1 MNHNY and CDR2 SVGAGI (reference sequence). The CDR3 extends over 13 amino acids. CDR3 DNA sequence: TGTGCCAGCAGTCCCGGGTTCCCCTACGAGCAGTACTTC. Protein sequence: CASSPGFPYEQYF.

V is TRBV5-1 and J is TRBJ2-5, with no clear D. Trimming took off 4 bases at V and 4 bases at J, with 20 bases between the two ends. There are 16 residues in the CDR3. CDR1 SGHRS and CDR2 YFSETQ come from the germline V gene. The CDR3 sequence is CASSLLPSTVGETQYF. DNA for the CDR3: TGCGCCAGCAGCCTGCTCCCCAGCACGGTTGGAGAGACCCAGTACTTC.

The chain couples TRBV11-2 to TRBJ2-3; D gene uncertain. In germline, CDR1 is SGHAT, CDR2 FQNNGV. The V end lost 1 base, the J end lost 6 bases, and 17 bases lay between the germline ends. This CDR3 comprises 16 residues. The CDR3 loop is CASSLVLGRSVDTQYF. The CDR3 region has the DNA TGTGCCAGCAGCTTAGTTTTGGGTCGATCCGTCGATACGCAGTATTTT.

The chain employs TRBV6-5 and TRBJ2-7, with 10 positions matching TRBD1. The V gene's germline CDR1 is MNHEY and CDR2 SVGAGI. There are 14 residues in the CDR3. The V and J ends lost 4 bases and 7 bases, in that order; junction bases with no gene match: 7. The CDR3 DNA is TGTGCCAGCAGTTCCCGGACAGGGGGAAATGAGCAGTACTTC. This codes for CASSSRTGGNEQYF.

This clone has only one observation. The V call is TRBV9, the J call TRBJ2-5; D is perhaps TRBD1 (6 bases). CDR1 and CDR2 (germline): SGDLS, YYNGEE. V lost 0 bases and J lost 8, with 17 bases in between. This CDR3 spans 15 amino acids. Here the CDR3 DNA reads TGTGCCAGCAGCGTAGAGGGGGATAAAAAAAGTACCCAGTACTTC. Its translation is CASSVEGDKKSTQYF. Filled out from reference TRBV9 and TRBJ2-5, the complete variable domain reads DSGVTQTPKHLITATGQRVTLRCSPRSGDLSVYWYQQSLDQGLQFLIQYYNGEERAKGNILERFSAQQFPDLHSELNLSSLELGDSALYFCASSVEGDKKSTQYFGPGTRLLVL.

The chain has TRBV10-1 and TRBJ1-1, with D maybe TRBD1 (5 bases). Germline loops: CDR1 WNHNN, CDR2 SYGVQD (reference sequence). This CDR3 comprises 13 residues. Trimming removed 4 bases at V and 6 bases at J, with 12 bases between. This CDR3 reads CASSVRRDAEAFF. For the CDR3, the DNA is TGCGCCAGCAGTGTTAGGAGGGACGCTGAAGCTTTCTTT.

This clone was seen only once. The genes are TRBV5-4 and TRBJ2-1; D gene unclear. Per the germline V gene, CDR1 is SGHNT and CDR2 is YYREEE (reference sequence). The CDR3 sequence is 13 residues long. Trimming shortened V by 0 bases and J by 7 bases, and 8 bases separated the two germline ends. CDR3 coding DNA: TGTGCCAGCAGCTTGGTTGATGGGAATGAGCAGTTCTTC. Encoded protein: CASSLVDGNEQFF.

The rearrangement links TRBV2 to TRBJ2-3; TRBD1 aligns across 7 bases. Per germline, CDR1 SNHLY and CDR2 FYNNEI. The V and J ends lost 10 bases and 2 bases, in that order; junction bases with no gene match: 18. The CDR3 sequence is 17 residues long. This CDR3 is CAKRPGDRVPHTDTQYF. The CDR3 nucleotides are TGTGCCAAGCGCCCGGGCGACAGGGTCCCCCACACAGATACGCAGTATTTT.

This clone occurred once. The chain combines TRBV10-2 with TRBJ2-5; no definite D call. V shed 6 bases and J shed 4 bases, with 9 bases lying between them. Germline lookup yields CDR1 WSHSY and CDR2 SAAADI. CDR3 length equals 12 residues. CDR3 bases: TGCGCCAGCAGCCAGACGTTAGAGACCCAGTACTTC. Residues: CASSQTLETQYF.

CDR3 nucleotides: TGTGCCAGCAGTGAGTGGGCGGTCCCGGGACTTTTCAATGAGCAGTTCTTC. It is translated as CASSEWAVPGLFNEQFF. The chain combines TRBV2 with TRBJ2-1, with D perhaps matching TRBD2 (6 bases). V was clipped by 3 bases and J by 6 bases, with 21 bases between them. The CDR3 extends over 17 amino acids. CDR1 is SNHLY, CDR2 FYNNEI, per germline. The variable domain in full, with the rest retrieved from reference TRBV2 and TRBJ2-1, is EPEVTQTPSHQVTQMGQEVILRCVPISNHLYFYWYRQILGQKVEFLVSFYNNEISEKSEIFDDQFSVERPDGSNFTLKIRSTKLEDSAMYFCASSEWAVPGLFNEQFFGPGTRLTVL.

The gene calls are TRBV11-2 and TRBJ1-4; 7 bases line up with TRBD1. The CDR3 runs to 13 residues. CDR1 SGHAT and CDR2 FQNNGV come from the germline V gene. Trimming took 5 bases from V and 5 from J; bases not matched to a gene: 2. This chain's CDR3 is CASSPRGNEKLFF. The CDR3 nucleotides read TGTGCCAGCAGCCCCAGGGGGAATGAAAAACTGTTTTTT.

To note about this clone: This sample includes further DNA sequences coding for the same CDR3. The V and J genes are TRBV5-1 and TRBJ2-2; D remains unclear. Germline V gene data show CDR1 as SGHRS and CDR2 as YFSETQ. V was clipped by 1 base and J by 8 bases, with 3 bases between them. The CDR3 loop spans 11 amino acids. CDR3 bases: TGCGCCAGCAGCTTGTTGGGGGAGCTGTTTTTT. Translated: CASSLLGELFF.

Points on this clone: The sample holds other DNA sequences that translate to the same CDR3. The V and J genes are TRBV4-1 and TRBJ1-5; 7 nucleotides align to TRBD1. The CDR3 extends over 15 amino acids. Germline V CDR1 and CDR2: MGHRA, YSYEKL. The trim removed 1 base at V and 4 bases at J, leaving 4 bases unmatched. This chain's CDR3 is CASSQVDRVNQPQHF. Written as DNA, the CDR3 is TGCGCCAGCAGCCAAGTTGACAGGGTAAATCAGCCCCAGCATTTT.

This chain uses TRBV2 with TRBJ1-4, with 11 bases identical to TRBD1. J lost 7 bases, V lost 6 bases, and 7 bases had no gene match. There are 15 residues in the CDR3. Germline V gene sequence: CDR1 SNHLY, CDR2 FYNNEI. This CDR3 reads CASRHPGQGVEKLFF. CDR3 bases: TGTGCCAGCAGACACCCGGGACAGGGGGTTGAAAAACTGTTTTTT.

This clone was recorded once. Other DNA variants within this sample encode the same CDR3. The chain joins TRBV28 to TRBJ2-5; 11 bases map to TRBD2. The CDR3 is made up of 15 amino acids. Germline V gene sequence: CDR1 MDHEN, CDR2 SYDVKM. V lost 3 bases to trimming and J lost 5 bases; unmatched junction nucleotides: 5. CDR3 DNA: TGTGCCAGCAGTTTTCTAGCGGGAGGAGGGGAGACCCAGTACTTC. This sequence encodes CASSFLAGGGETQYF.

This rearrangement joins TRBV28 to TRBJ1-2; D is possibly TRBD1 (6 bases). The CDR3 covers 14 residues. Germline V gene data show CDR1 as MDHEN and CDR2 as SYDVKM. The V end lost 3 bases, the J end lost 7 bases, and 15 bases lay between the germline ends. CDR3 bases: TGTGCCAGCAGTTTGGGGCAGGGGAGGCGTGGCTACACCTTC. This codes for CASSLGQGRRGYTF.

The V gene is TRBV5-1, the J gene TRBJ2-5, with TRBD1 matching over 11 bases. Per the germline V gene, CDR1 is SGHRS and CDR2 is YFSETQ. The CDR3 sequence is 17 residues long. V dropped 4 bases and J dropped 1; count of bases not matched to a gene: 9. CDR3 nucleotides: TGCGCCAGCAGCGGAACCCGGGACAGGGGGTTCCAAGAGACCCAGTACTTC. It yields the protein CASSGTRDRGFQETQYF.

The rearrangement uses TRBV7-9 and TRBJ2-1, with 15 bases aligning to TRBD2. This CDR3 is built from 17 residues. Losses at the gene ends were 5 bases for V and 11 bases for J; bases not matched to a gene: 13. Germline values: CDR1 SEHNR, CDR2 FQNEAQ (reference sequence). DNA for the CDR3: TGTGCCAGCAGCCCCTACCAGAGGACTAGCGGGGGGGATCAGCAGTTCTTC. Encoded protein: CASSPYQRTSGGDQQFF.

V gene TRBV18 combines with J gene TRBJ2-3; 10 positions agree with TRBD1. CDR3 length: 14 amino acids. Germline V lookup: CDR1 KGHSH, CDR2 LQKENI. Trimming cost V 5 bases and J 3 bases; bases outside gene matches: 2. The CDR3 region is CASSGTGVTDTQYF. The CDR3 DNA follows: TGTGCCAGCTCAGGGACAGGGGTGACAGATACGCAGTATTTT.

The V and J genes are TRBV5-4 and TRBJ2-7, with D hard to call. This CDR3 spans 15 amino acids. V was shortened by 0 bases and J by 3 bases, with 13 bases between the two germline ends. Germline loops: CDR1 SGHNT, CDR2 YYREEE (reference sequence). In DNA form, the CDR3 reads TGTGCCAGCAGCTTGGGGTCGCTCAGAATCTACGAGCAGTACTTC. Its protein is CASSLGSLRIYEQYF.

The chain links TRBV7-3 to TRBJ1-5; no firm D call. V lost 5 bases and J 4 bases, leaving 9 bases between the germline ends. In germline, CDR1 is SGHTA, CDR2 FQGTGA. CDR3 size: 13 residues. CDR3 sequence (DNA): TGTGCCAGCAGCCTTAGTAGGAATCAGCCCCAGCATTTT. As protein: CASSLSRNQPQHF.

The V and J genes are TRBV2 and TRBJ2-7; D is undetermined. Germline V gene sequence: CDR1 SNHLY, CDR2 FYNNEI. The CDR3 consists of 14 residues. The V and J ends lost 8 bases and 2 bases respectively, with 16 bases between them. CDR3: CASDVIRPTYEQYF. CDR3 bases: TGTGCCAGCGATGTTATCCGCCCCACCTACGAGCAGTACTTC.